This T cell receptor (beta chain) came from a study of T-cell reconstitution after alpha-beta-depleted transplantation in children. This sample's TCRbeta library carried unique molecular identifier barcodes. Via MiXCR, TCRdb re-called the PCR reads, giving one row per CDR3 protein. The sample yields over 200,000 distinct CDR3 sequences, roughly 9% seen once. Germline-derived CDR1 and CDR2 are LNHDA and SQIVND (reference sequence). V lost 0 bases and J lost 6, with 6 bases in between. CDR3 length: 13 amino acids. Sample: PBMCs from the stem cell graft donor, taken from the stem cell graft. The gene calls are TRBV19 and TRBJ1-5, with D hard to call. This sequence was found in a human donor who donated a stem cell graft to a child with acute lymphoblastic leukemia. This CDR3 is CASSIDVVQPQHF. The CDR3 DNA reads TGTGCCAGTAGTATAGACGTAGTTCAGCCCCAGCATTTT.